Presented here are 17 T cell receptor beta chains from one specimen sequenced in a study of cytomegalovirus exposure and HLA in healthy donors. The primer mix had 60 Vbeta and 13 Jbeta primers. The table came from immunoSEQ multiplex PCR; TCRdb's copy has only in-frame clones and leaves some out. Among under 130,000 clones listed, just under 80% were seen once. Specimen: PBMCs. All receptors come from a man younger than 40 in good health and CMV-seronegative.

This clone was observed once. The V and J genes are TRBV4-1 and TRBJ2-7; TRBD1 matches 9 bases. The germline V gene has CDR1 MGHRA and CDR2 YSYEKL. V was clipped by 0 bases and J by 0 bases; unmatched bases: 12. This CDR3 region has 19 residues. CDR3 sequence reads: CASSQDSPGQGWDSYEQYF. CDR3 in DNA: TGCGCCAGCAGCCAAGATAGCCCAGGACAGGGGTGGGACTCCTACGAGCAGTACTTC.

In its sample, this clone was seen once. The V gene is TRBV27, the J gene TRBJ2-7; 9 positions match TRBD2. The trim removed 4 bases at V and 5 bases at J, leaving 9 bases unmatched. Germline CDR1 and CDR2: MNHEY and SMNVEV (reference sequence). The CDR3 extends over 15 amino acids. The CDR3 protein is CASSSLAGAFDEQYF. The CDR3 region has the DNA TGTGCCAGCAGTTCATTAGCGGGAGCCTTCGACGAGCAGTACTTC.

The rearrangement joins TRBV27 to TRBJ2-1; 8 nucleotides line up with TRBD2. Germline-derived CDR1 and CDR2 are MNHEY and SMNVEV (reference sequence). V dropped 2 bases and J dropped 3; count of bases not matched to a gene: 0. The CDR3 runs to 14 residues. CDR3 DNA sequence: TGTGCCAGCAGTTTAGCGGGGGGCTACAATGAGCAGTTCTTC. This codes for CASSLAGGYNEQFF.

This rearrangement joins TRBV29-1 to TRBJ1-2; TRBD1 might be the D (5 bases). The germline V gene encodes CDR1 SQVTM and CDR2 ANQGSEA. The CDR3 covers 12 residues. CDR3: CSSLTENYGYTF. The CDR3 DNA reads TGCAGTTCCCTGACAGAAAACTATGGCTACACCTTC.

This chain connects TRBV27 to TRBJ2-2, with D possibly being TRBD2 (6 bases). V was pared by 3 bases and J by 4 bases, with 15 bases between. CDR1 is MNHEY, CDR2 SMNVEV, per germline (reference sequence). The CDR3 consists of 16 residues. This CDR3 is CASSFYGGVGTGELFF. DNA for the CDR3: TGTGCCAGCAGTTTCTACGGGGGTGTAGGCACCGGGGAGCTGTTTTTT.

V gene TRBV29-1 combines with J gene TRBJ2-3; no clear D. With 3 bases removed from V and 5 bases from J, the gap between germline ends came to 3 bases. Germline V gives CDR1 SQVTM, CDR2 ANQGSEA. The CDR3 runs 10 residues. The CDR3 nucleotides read TGCAGCGTTGACGGAGATACGCAGTATTTT. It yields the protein CSVDGDTQYF.

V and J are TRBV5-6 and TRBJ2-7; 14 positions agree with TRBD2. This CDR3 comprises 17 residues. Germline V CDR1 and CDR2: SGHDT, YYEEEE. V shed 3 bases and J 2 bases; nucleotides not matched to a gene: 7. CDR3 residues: CASSSGTSGSTPYEQYF. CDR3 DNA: TGTGCCAGCAGCTCAGGGACTAGCGGGAGCACTCCCTACGAGCAGTACTTC.

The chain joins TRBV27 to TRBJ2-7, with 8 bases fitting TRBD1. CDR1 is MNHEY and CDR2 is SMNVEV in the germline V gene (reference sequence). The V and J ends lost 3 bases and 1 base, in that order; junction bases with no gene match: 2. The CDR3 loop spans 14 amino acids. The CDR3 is CASSFGDRSYEQYF. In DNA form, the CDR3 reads TGTGCCAGCAGTTTTGGGGACAGGTCCTACGAGCAGTACTTC.

The CDR3 is CASSEAMAVSNQPQHF. The CDR3, as DNA: TGTGCCAGCAGTGAAGCGATGGCAGTTAGCAATCAGCCCCAGCATTTT. The chain links TRBV6-1 to TRBJ1-5; D call uncertain. V lost 0 bases and J lost 0, with 9 bases in between. The CDR3 covers 16 residues. Germline CDR1 reads MNHNS; CDR2 reads SASEGT.

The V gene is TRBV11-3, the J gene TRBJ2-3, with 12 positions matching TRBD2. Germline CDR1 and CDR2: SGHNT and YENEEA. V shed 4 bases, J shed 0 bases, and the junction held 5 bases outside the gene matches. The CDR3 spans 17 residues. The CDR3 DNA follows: TGTGCCAGCAGCTCTGGAGGGACTAGCGGGAGCACAGATACGCAGTATTTT. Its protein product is CASSSGGTSGSTDTQYF.

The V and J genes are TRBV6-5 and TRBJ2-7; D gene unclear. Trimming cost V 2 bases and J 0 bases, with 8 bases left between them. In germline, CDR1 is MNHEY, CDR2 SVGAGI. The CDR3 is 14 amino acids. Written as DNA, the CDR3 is TGTGCCAGCAGTTACGAGCCGTACTCCTACGAGCAGTACTTC. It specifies CASSYEPYSYEQYF.

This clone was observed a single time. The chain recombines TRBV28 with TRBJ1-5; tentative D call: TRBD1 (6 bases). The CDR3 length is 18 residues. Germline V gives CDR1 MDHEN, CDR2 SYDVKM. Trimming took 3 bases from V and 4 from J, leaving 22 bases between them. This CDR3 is CASSFSFGGAQSNQPQHF. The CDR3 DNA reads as TGTGCCAGCAGTTTCTCTTTCGGGGGGGCGCAATCTAATCAGCCCCAGCATTTT.

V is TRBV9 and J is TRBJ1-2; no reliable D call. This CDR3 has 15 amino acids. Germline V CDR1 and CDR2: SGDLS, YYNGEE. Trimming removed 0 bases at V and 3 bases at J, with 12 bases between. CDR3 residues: CASSVDVRIDYGYTF. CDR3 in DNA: TGTGCCAGCAGCGTAGACGTCAGGATTGACTATGGCTACACCTTC.

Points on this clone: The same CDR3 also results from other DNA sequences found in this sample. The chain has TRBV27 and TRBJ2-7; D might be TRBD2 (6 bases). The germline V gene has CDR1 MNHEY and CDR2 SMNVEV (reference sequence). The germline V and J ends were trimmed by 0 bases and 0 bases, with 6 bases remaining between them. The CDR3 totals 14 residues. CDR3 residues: CASSLSGGSYEQYF. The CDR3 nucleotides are TGTGCCAGCAGTTTATCGGGGGGCTCCTACGAGCAGTACTTC.

The CDR3 is CASSEASGTQETQYF. In nucleotides, the CDR3 is TGTGCCAGCAGTGAAGCGAGCGGGACTCAAGAGACCCAGTACTTC. V gene TRBV6-1 combines with J gene TRBJ2-5, with 7 bases matching TRBD2. The CDR3 is made up of 15 amino acids. Per the germline V gene, CDR1 is MNHNS and CDR2 is SASEGT. J gave up 2 bases and V 0 bases, and 3 bases lay outside the gene matches.

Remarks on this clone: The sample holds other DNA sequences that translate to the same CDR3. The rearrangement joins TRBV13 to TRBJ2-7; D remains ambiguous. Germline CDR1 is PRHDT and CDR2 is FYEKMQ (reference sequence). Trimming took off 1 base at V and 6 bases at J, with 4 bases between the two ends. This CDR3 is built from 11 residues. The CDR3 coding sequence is TGTGCCAGCAGCTTAGTCTCCGAGCAGTACTTC. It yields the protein CASSLVSEQYF.

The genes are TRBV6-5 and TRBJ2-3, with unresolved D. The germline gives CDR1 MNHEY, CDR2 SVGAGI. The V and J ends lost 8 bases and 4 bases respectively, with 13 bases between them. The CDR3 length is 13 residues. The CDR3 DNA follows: TGTGCCAGCCGGTCCTCGCGCCCAGATACGCAGTATTTT. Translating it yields CASRSSRPDTQYF.